In its sample, the clone carrying this TCR beta chain was seen a few times. Its antigen is as yet unknown. The data are from a study of cytomegalovirus exposure and HLA in healthy donors. As for the study in general: An earlier analysis identified some 110 million unique TCR beta sequences in 150 million to 200 million T cells. Broader study findings: Another analysis was done later, and it associated roughly 15,000 TCR beta sequences with HLA alleles at 0.05 false discovery rate. In an earlier analysis, productive rearrangement rates for most beta V segments clustered near 87% or 30%. Presence/absence analyses took donor sequencing depth as roughly uniform.

V lost 3 bases to trimming and J lost 5 bases; unmatched junction nucleotides: 6. The CDR3 runs to 15 residues. Germline V gives CDR1 LNHNV, CDR2 YYDKDF (reference sequence). PCR amplification relied on 60 Vbeta primers (plus 13 Jbeta primers). The table came from immunoSEQ multiplex PCR; TCRdb's copy has only in-frame clones and leaves some out. The repertoire consists of around 98,000 clones, with 79% occurring once and the leading ten covering approximately 3.9%. The sequenced material came from PBMCs. The chain combines TRBV15 with TRBJ1-5, with 8 nucleotides matching TRBD1. This receptor was identified in a woman aged 40-49 years in good health and CMV-seronegative. The CDR3 protein is CATSSAGQGYQPQHF. The CDR3 region has the DNA TGTGCCACCAGCAGTGCCGGACAGGGCTATCAGCCCCAGCATTTT.